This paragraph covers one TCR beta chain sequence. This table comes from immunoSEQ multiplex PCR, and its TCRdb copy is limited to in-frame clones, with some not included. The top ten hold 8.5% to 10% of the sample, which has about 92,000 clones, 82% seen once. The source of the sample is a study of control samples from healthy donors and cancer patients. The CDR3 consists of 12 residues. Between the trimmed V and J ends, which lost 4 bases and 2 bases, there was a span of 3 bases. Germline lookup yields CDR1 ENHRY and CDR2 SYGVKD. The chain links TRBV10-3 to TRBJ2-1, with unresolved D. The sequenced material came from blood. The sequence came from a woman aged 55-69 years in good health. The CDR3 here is CAISATYNEQFF. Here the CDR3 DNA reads TGTGCCATCAGTGCTACCTACAATGAGCAGTTCTTC.